This entry lists 31 T cell receptor beta chains sequenced from one sample in a study of T cells after yellow fever vaccination (dated by TCRdb to the late 2010s). Interpreted using the paper, the treatment or condition label stands for: live attenuated yellow fever vaccine strain. Library preparation was by 5' RACE. TCRdb names Illumina NovaSeq 6000 as the instrument used. The public sequencing data were trimmed at Q25 with fastp and processed into clonotypes with MiXCR by TCRdb, which kept only in-frame beta chains. A single entry per CDR3 protein holds the most common genes and DNA from its merged rows. This sample has about 320,000 distinct CDR3 sequences in its table, and roughly an eighth of those were observed once. The ten largest clones take up 3.2% of the sample. The specimen was CD4+ T cells sorted from PBMCs, collected 15 days after the yellow fever booster vaccination. Receptor source: a man aged 18 to 30 who received the YFV17D yellow fever vaccine.

The chain uses TRBV6-5 and TRBJ1-1, with D unresolved. This CDR3 comprises 14 residues. V was clipped by 0 bases and J by 5 bases, with 10 bases between them. Per germline, CDR1 MNHEY and CDR2 SVGAGI. The CDR3 spells CASSYSIVRTEAFF. CDR3 in DNA: TGTGCCAGCAGTTACTCGATTGTGAGAACTGAAGCTTTCTTT.

J is TRBJ1-1 and V is TRBV7-2, with a possible D match to TRBD1 (6 bases). The CDR3 consists of 13 residues. The V end lost 5 bases, the J end lost 4 bases, and 11 bases lay between the germline ends. CDR1 is SGHTA and CDR2 is FQGNSA in the germline V gene. CDR3 bases: TGTGCCAGCAGCCCGGGGGCTAGCACTGAAGCTTTCTTT. This encodes CASSPGASTEAFF.

This clonotype has just a few counts. This chain uses TRBV10-3 with TRBJ2-3; the match to TRBD2 covers 10 bases. CDR3 length: 18 residues. From germline, CDR1 is ENHRY and CDR2 SYGVKD. J gave up 0 bases and V 0 bases, and 6 bases lay outside the gene matches. CDR3 residues: CAISESVAGGSSTDTQYF. CDR3 coding DNA: TGTGCCATCAGTGAGTCGGTAGCGGGGGGATCTAGCACAGATACGCAGTATTTT.

This clonotype was seen a few times. The rearrangement joins TRBV18 to TRBJ1-2; D gene ambiguous. The CDR3 runs 14 residues. Trimming shortened V by 3 bases and J by 4 bases, and 12 bases separated the two germline ends. From germline, CDR1 is KGHSH and CDR2 LQKENI. The CDR3 spells CASSPQPQTYGYTF. In nucleotides, the CDR3 is TGTGCCAGCTCACCTCAACCACAGACCTATGGCTACACCTTC.

This clonotype has just a few counts. This rearrangement joins TRBV5-6 to TRBJ2-7, with D perhaps matching TRBD2 (5 bases). Trimming took 4 bases from V and 9 from J, leaving 17 bases between them. The CDR3 consists of 13 residues. Germline CDR1 SGHDT, CDR2 YYEEEE. Here the CDR3 DNA reads TGTGCCAGCAGCGCCGACCTAAACGCGGGGCAGTACTTC. It codes for CASSADLNAGQYF.

The genes are TRBV2 and TRBJ2-7; TRBD1 is a possible D gene (6 bases). Germline V gives CDR1 SNHLY, CDR2 FYNNEI. The CDR3 has 15 amino acids. Deletions cut 6 bases from V and 0 bases from J, with 15 bases between. CDR3 nucleotides: TGTGCCAGCAGCCCCGGGACATGGGGCTCCTACGAGCAGTACGTC. This sequence encodes CASSPGTWGSYEQYV.

The J gene is TRBJ2-5, the V gene TRBV5-6, with 10 positions matching TRBD2. This CDR3 is built from 16 residues. CDR1 is SGHDT, CDR2 YYEEEE, per germline. Losses at the gene ends were 4 bases for V and 5 bases for J; bases not matched to a gene: 11. The CDR3 region has the DNA TGTGCCAGCAGCAAACGAAGCGGGGGGGCCTGGGAGACCCAGTACTTC. Its translation: CASSKRSGGAWETQYF.

With regard to this clonotype: Since a much larger clone is just one base distant, this may be a read error. The chain links TRBV5-1 to TRBJ2-3, with unresolved D. The germline gives CDR1 SGHRS, CDR2 YFSETQ. V was clipped by 1 base and J by 2 bases, with 5 bases between them. The CDR3 has 13 residues. DNA for the CDR3: TGCGCCAGCAGCTTGTCGGTCACAGATACGCAGTATTTT. As protein: CASSLSVTDTQYF.

The rearrangement joins TRBV12-3 or TRBV12-4 to TRBJ1-3; D remains ambiguous. The ends were cut back, 6 bases at V and 4 bases at J, with 16 bases in the middle. This CDR3 has 15 residues. CDR3: CASSPPGYVGNTIYF. The CDR3 coding sequence is TGTGCCAGCAGCCCCCCGGGGTATGTGGGAAACACCATATATTTT.

This clonotype was recorded a few times. V usage is TRBV12-3 or TRBV12-4 and J usage is TRBJ2-6, with TRBD1 identical over 11 bases. The V gene end was trimmed by 6 bases and the J gene end by 2 bases; junction bases not matched to a gene: 12. CDR3 length: 19 amino acids. The CDR3: CASRPRDRGFRPGANVLTF. In DNA, the CDR3 is TGTGCCAGCAGGCCCCGGGACAGGGGGTTTCGTCCTGGGGCCAACGTCCTGACTTTC.

Ten or more counts support this clonotype. V and J are TRBV5-1 and TRBJ2-2; D gene ambiguous. Germline V gene data show CDR1 as SGHRS and CDR2 as YFSETQ. V lost 2 bases, J lost 1 base, and 6 bases lay in between. The CDR3 covers 14 residues. The CDR3 DNA reads TGCGCCAGCAGCTTCGCCAAGAACACCGGGGAGCTGTTTTTT. Encoded protein: CASSFAKNTGELFF. The full variable domain, its missing parts supplied by reference TRBV5-1 and TRBJ2-2, is KAGVTQTPRYLIKTRGQQVTLSCSPISGHRSVSWYQQTPGQGLQFLFEYFSETQRNKGNFPGRFSGRQFSNSRSEMNVSTLELGDSALYLCASSFAKNTGELFFGEGSRLTVL.

This clonotype was seen a handful of times. The chain is built from TRBV10-3 and TRBJ2-3, with 7 bases that match TRBD2. The CDR3 has 12 amino acids. CDR1 is ENHRY, CDR2 SYGVKD, per germline. With V trimmed by 11 bases and J by 6 bases, 8 bases remained unmatched. The CDR3 region is CAAGRGGDTQYF. Written as DNA, the CDR3 is TGTGCCGCGGGGCGGGGAGGGGATACGCAGTATTTT.

This clonotype showed up just a few times. J is TRBJ2-7 and V is TRBV4-1; D gene uncertain. The germline V and J ends were trimmed by 0 bases and 6 bases, with 15 bases remaining between them. This CDR3 has 15 residues. Germline assignment: CDR1 MGHRA and CDR2 YSYEKL. CDR3 nucleotides: TGCGCCAGCAGCCAAGACCAGAGAACCCTACGCGAGCAGTACTTC. This sequence encodes CASSQDQRTLREQYF.

CDR3 sequence (DNA): TGTGCCAGCAGTTCCGGGAACGGAAACACCATATATTTT. Translating it yields CASSSGNGNTIYF. This chain uses TRBV11-2 with TRBJ1-3; D unresolved. V lost 6 bases, J lost 4 bases, and 10 bases lay in between. Per the germline V gene, CDR1 is SGHAT and CDR2 is FQNNGV. The CDR3 has 13 residues.

The chain combines TRBV18 with TRBJ1-1; D is possibly TRBD1 (5 bases). V shed 1 base and J shed 4 bases, with 13 bases lying between them. Germline loops: CDR1 KGHSH, CDR2 LQKENI. The CDR3 consists of 15 residues. CDR3 protein: CASSPLTTQGTEAFF. Here the CDR3 DNA reads TGTGCCAGCTCACCACTTACGACCCAGGGCACTGAAGCTTTCTTT. The full variable domain, its missing parts supplied by reference TRBV18 and TRBJ1-1, is NAGVMQNPRHLVRRRGQEARLRCSPMKGHSHVYWYRQLPEEGLKFMVYLQKENIIDESGMPKERFSAEFPKEGPSILRIQQVVRGDSAAYFCASSPLTTQGTEAFFGQGTRLTVV.

This clonotype was seen only a few times. The chain links TRBV25-1 to TRBJ1-2; 8 nucleotides align to TRBD1. This CDR3 comprises 15 residues. Per germline, CDR1 MGHDK and CDR2 SYGVNS. With V trimmed by 6 bases and J by 6 bases, 12 bases remained unmatched. CDR3 sequence reads: CASRTSQGAADGYTF. CDR3 in DNA: TGTGCCAGCAGAACCAGTCAGGGGGCGGCGGATGGCTACACCTTC.

This clonotype was observed a few times. This chain joins TRBV3-1 and TRBJ2-7; no reliable D call. Germline values: CDR1 LGHDT, CDR2 YNNKEL (reference sequence). Trimming shortened V by 8 bases and J by 0 bases, and 11 bases separated the two germline ends. The length of the CDR3 is 13 residues. The CDR3 here is CASSPWSSYEQYV. The CDR3 nucleotides are TGTGCCAGCTCACCCTGGAGCTCCTACGAGCAGTACGTC.

Here the CDR3 reads CASSYRGQATNTEAFF. CDR3 DNA: TGTGCCAGCAGCTACCGTGGACAGGCCACCAACACTGAAGCTTTCTTT. The chain carries TRBV7-2 and TRBJ1-1; 7 nucleotides line up with TRBD1. Unmatched junction bases numbered 10, after V lost 4 bases and J lost 2 bases. From germline, CDR1 is SGHTA and CDR2 FQGNSA. The CDR3 has 16 amino acids.

The J gene is TRBJ1-2, the V gene TRBV29-1, with 7 nucleotides matching TRBD1. Germline assignment: CDR1 SQVTM and CDR2 ANQGSEA. Unmatched junction bases numbered 5, after V lost 4 bases and J lost 0 bases. This CDR3 contains 14 residues. CDR3 loop: CSVAERGPNYGYTF. For the CDR3, the DNA is TGCAGCGTTGCAGAAAGGGGGCCTAACTATGGCTACACCTTC.

This clonotype was picked up a small number of times. The chain joins TRBV5-6 to TRBJ1-2, with TRBD1 identical over 8 bases. The V gene's germline CDR1 is SGHDT and CDR2 YYEEEE. The CDR3 is 13 amino acids. The junction had 2 bases not matched to a gene; V was cut back by 3 bases and J by 4 bases. The CDR3 sequence is CASSSGGPYGYTF. The CDR3 DNA is TGTGCCAGCAGCTCAGGGGGCCCCTATGGCTACACCTTC. The whole variable domain, filled in from reference TRBV5-6 and TRBJ1-2, reads DAGVTQSPTHLIKTRGQQVTLRCSPKSGHDTVSWYQQALGQGPQFIFQYYEEEERQRGNFPDRFSGHQFPNYSSELNVNALLLGDSALYLCASSSGGPYGYTFGSGTRLTVV.

At least ten counts were recorded for this clonotype. This chain uses TRBV5-1 with TRBJ2-5; 9 nucleotides line up with TRBD1. With 5 bases clipped from V and 0 bases from J, the junction kept 5 bases outside the gene matches. The V gene's germline CDR1 is SGHRS and CDR2 YFSETQ. The CDR3 spans 15 residues. DNA for the CDR3: TGCGCCAGCAGACCCGACAGGGGGTACCAAGAGACCCAGTACTTC. Translated, it gives CASRPDRGYQETQYF.

The J gene is TRBJ2-1, the V gene TRBV7-2; 9 bases are shared with TRBD1. Germline CDR1 and CDR2: SGHTA and FQGNSA. The CDR3 has 15 residues. After removal of 5 bases from V and 6 bases from J, the junction contained 8 bases not matched to a gene. CDR3 residues: CASSEGQGDFNEQFF. The DNA for the CDR3 is TGTGCCAGCAGCGAGGGACAGGGCGATTTCAATGAGCAGTTCTTC. Variable domain in full (rest from reference TRBV7-2 and TRBJ2-1): GAGVSQSPSNKVTEKGKDVELRCDPISGHTALYWYRQSLGQGLEFLIYFQGNSAPDKSGLPSDRFSAERTGGSVSTLTIQRTQQEDSAVYLCASSEGQGDFNEQFFGPGTRLTVL.

This clonotype has a handful of counts. The V gene is TRBV7-9, the J gene TRBJ2-2; the D call may be TRBD1 or TRBD2 (5 bases each). The germline V gene has CDR1 SEHNR and CDR2 FQNEAQ (reference sequence). Trimming removed 3 bases at V and 6 bases at J, with 17 bases between. This CDR3 comprises 16 residues. The CDR3 region has the DNA TGTGCCAGCAGCTTTTGGGGACGGGGTGATTCCGGGGAGCTGTTTTTT. Translating gives CASSFWGRGDSGELFF.

This clonotype turned up a few times. As DNA, the CDR3 is TGCGCCAGCAGCCCACGACAGGATTTCACCGGGGAGCTGTTTTTT. Translation: CASSPRQDFTGELFF. J is TRBJ2-2 and V is TRBV5-1; maybe TRBD1 (6 bases). The V end lost 4 bases, the J end lost 4 bases, and 14 bases lay between the germline ends. The length of the CDR3 is 15 residues. CDR1 and CDR2 from the germline V gene are SGHRS and YFSETQ.

This clonotype showed up just a few times. The chain couples TRBV5-6 to TRBJ2-2; 12 bases fit TRBD1. Germline V gives CDR1 SGHDT, CDR2 YYEEEE. V lost 4 bases, J lost 3 bases, and 7 bases stayed unmatched. This CDR3 is built from 17 residues. The CDR3 region is CASSPRDRGLYTGELFF. For the CDR3, the DNA is TGTGCCAGCAGCCCCCGGGACAGGGGGCTTTACACCGGGGAGCTGTTTTTT. Supplemented by reference TRBV5-6 and TRBJ2-2, the full variable domain reads DAGVTQSPTHLIKTRGQQVTLRCSPKSGHDTVSWYQQALGQGPQFIFQYYEEEERQRGNFPDRFSGHQFPNYSSELNVNALLLGDSALYLCASSPRDRGLYTGELFFGEGSRLTVL.

The chain's CDR3 is CSASPRTSGGAQYF. The CDR3 bases are TGCAGTGCCTCGCCCCGGACTAGCGGGGGGGCCCAGTACTTC. The J gene is TRBJ2-5, the V gene TRBV20-1; 15 bases fit TRBD2. CDR1 is DFQATT, CDR2 SNEGSKA, per germline (reference sequence). V dropped 6 bases and J dropped 9; count of bases not matched to a gene: 8. The CDR3 is 14 residues long.

This clonotype was counted between two and nine times. CDR3: CASSLTTQGASGEKLFF. The CDR3 bases are TGTGCCAGCAGTCTGACTACTCAGGGGGCGTCGGGAGAAAAACTGTTTTTT. The chain joins TRBV6-1 to TRBJ1-4, with TRBD1 matching 8 bases. V shed 5 bases, J shed 8 bases, and the junction held 16 bases outside the gene matches. The CDR3 contains 17 residues. Germline V gene lookup returns CDR1 MNHNS and CDR2 SASEGT.

The rearrangement joins TRBV15 to TRBJ1-2, with 7 bases matching TRBD1. V dropped 5 bases and J dropped 0; count of bases not matched to a gene: 6. CDR1 is LNHNV, CDR2 YYDKDF, per germline (reference sequence). The CDR3 runs to 15 residues. In nucleotides, the CDR3 is TGTGCCACCAGCCTTGGGACAGCCCCTAACTATGGCTACACCTTC. Translating it yields CATSLGTAPNYGYTF.

This clonotype was recorded at least ten times. This sequence joins TRBV24-1 and TRBJ2-3; tentatively, D is TRBD2 (6 bases). CDR3 size: 14 residues. Trimming took off 7 bases at V and 2 bases at J, with 12 bases between the two ends. CDR1 and CDR2 (germline): KGHDR, SFDVKD. The CDR3 sequence is CATRARGATDTQYF. CDR3 DNA sequence: TGTGCCACCAGAGCACGCGGGGCCACAGATACGCAGTATTTT.

This clonotype was counted a few times. This chain connects TRBV5-1 to TRBJ1-5, with a possible D match to TRBD1 (5 bases). The V gene's germline CDR1 is SGHRS and CDR2 YFSETQ. This CDR3 spans 13 amino acids. Trimming removed 4 bases from V and 7 bases from J, with 12 bases in between. CDR3 DNA sequence: TGCGCCAGCAGCAGGGGTACGGGACAGCCCCAGCATTTT. Protein: CASSRGTGQPQHF.

This clonotype was detected ten times or more. The genes are TRBV5-1 and TRBJ1-1; D may be TRBD1 (5 bases). The CDR3 spans 14 residues. The ends were cut back, 0 bases at V and 3 bases at J, with 9 bases in the middle. Looked up from germline, CDR1 is SGHRS and CDR2 is YFSETQ. The CDR3 DNA is TGCGCCAGCAGCTTGGCTGGGGGGGACACTGAAGCTTTCTTT. Translating it yields CASSLAGGDTEAFF.